These T cell receptor beta chains were read from a single sample in a study of shared clonotypes between healthy human individuals. TCRdb's copy holds only in-frame clones and misses some; the assay was immunoSEQ multiplex PCR. Among fewer than 400,000 clones listed, around 72% were seen once. Sequencing input: memory CD4+ T cells sorted from blood. The receptors shown here come from a man aged 25 to 40 in good health. Both conserved end residues are part of each CDR3. Each record gives: V gene, D gene, clone size, J gene, CDR3 DNA, CDR3 protein. D genes are given only for firm matches. Clone sizes are given selectively: once, few, many, or a class where the clone is expanded.

TRBV25-1	TRBD1	NA	TRBJ1-2	TGTGCCAGCAGTCTAATCAGGGGGGGTGGCTACACCTTC	CASSLIRGGGYTF
TRBV28	NA	NA	TRBJ1-2	TGTGCCAGCAGTTCCGTTCGGACCCCCGGAACAATGGATGGCTACACCTTC	CASSSVRTPGTMDGYTF
TRBV2	TRBD1	NA	TRBJ2-5	TGTGCCAGCACCTCCCTAGGGGGCCCAGAGACCCAGTACTTC	CASTSLGGPETQYF
TRBV9	TRBD2	NA	TRBJ2-4	TGTGCCAGCAGCGTAGGTGATAGCGGGAGTGGGCACATTCAGTACTTC	CASSVGDSGSGHIQYF
TRBV7-5	NA	NA	TRBJ2-7	TGTGTCAGAAGCCAGACCGAGCGGGAGAGTGTCAGCTACGAGCAGTACTTC	CVRSQTERESVSYEQYF
TRBV18	TRBD2	NA	TRBJ2-3	TGTGCCAGCTCACGAAACGCCCCCTCCGAGACTAGCGGACGCACAGATACGCAGTATTTT	CASSRNAPSETSGRTDTQYF
TRBV29-1	NA	NA	TRBJ1-3	TGCAGCGTTGAGACAGTGAGGTCCGTCTCTGGAAACACCATATATTTT	CSVETVRSVSGNTIYF
TRBV18	TRBD1	once	TRBJ2-2	TGTGCCAGCTCAACGCCGCCGACAGGGTATACCGGGGAGCTGTTTTTT	CASSTPPTGYTGELFF
TRBV30	NA	NA	TRBJ2-7	TGTGCCTGGAGTGGCCAGAATTGGTCCGAGCAGTACTTC	CAWSGQNWSEQYF
TRBV5-1	TRBD1	NA	TRBJ1-1	TGCGCCAGCAGCCCGGACAGGGGCGTCACTGAAGCTTTCTTT	CASSPDRGVTEAFF
TRBV29-1	NA	NA	TRBJ2-1	TGCAGCGCCTTTCAGGACTCCCCCTCCTACAATGAGCAGTTCTTC	CSAFQDSPSYNEQFF
TRBV27	TRBD1	NA	TRBJ2-1	TGTGCCAGCAGCACTCGACAGGGGCAGAGCGACCCATGGTTCTTC	CASSTRQGQSDPWFF
TRBV5-1	NA	many	TRBJ1-2	TGCGCCAGCAGCTTGGAGTCCGGGTTAGGCTACACCTTC	CASSLESGLGYTF
TRBV6-5	TRBD1	NA	TRBJ2-7	TGTGCCAGCGGGCCCGGGACAGGGTTTTACGAGCAGTACTTC	CASGPGTGFYEQYF
TRBV6-4	NA	once	TRBJ2-7	TGTGCCAGCAGTGAAGAAGACATTTACGAGCAGTACTTC	CASSEEDIYEQYF
TRBV6-5	TRBD2	NA	TRBJ2-7	TGTGCCAGCAGTTACTCGAGCGGGGTAATGTACTTC	CASSYSSGVMYF
TRBV7-9	NA	NA	TRBJ1-5	TGTGCCAGCAGCTTAAAATCCGACCAAGGGAAGTGGCAGCCCCAGCATTTT	CASSLKSDQGKWQPQHF
TRBV11-3	NA	NA	TRBJ2-5	TGTGCCAGCAGCTTATCCGGGATGGGTGGAGAGACCCAGTACTTC	CASSLSGMGGETQYF
TRBV29-1	NA	NA	TRBJ1-1	TGCAGCGTGCTTTGGGGGGCGGGCACTGAAGCTTTCTTT	CSVLWGAGTEAFF
TRBV7-8	NA	NA	TRBJ2-1	TGTGCCAGCAGCCCTCGTATCCCCCAGAGTCACGAGCAGTTCTTC	CASSPRIPQSHEQFF
TRBV10-3	NA	NA	TRBJ1-2	TGTGCCATCAGTGAGGGGAGCCCCGCCCGAATGGCGGACGGCTACACCTTC	CAISEGSPARMADGYTF
TRBV11-2	TRBD1	few	TRBJ1-1	TGTGCCAGCAGCCAACAGGGGAATGAAGCTTTCTTT	CASSQQGNEAFF
TRBV2	TRBD1	NA	TRBJ2-7	TGTGCCAGCAGTGAGTTCTTCGGGACAGGCGACGAGCAGTACTTC	CASSEFFGTGDEQYF
TRBV19	TRBD1	once	TRBJ1-2	TGTGCCAGTAGCCCTCGTCCGGGACAGGGGATTGGCTACACCTTC	CASSPRPGQGIGYTF
TRBV15	NA	NA	TRBJ2-1	TGTGCCACCAGCGTGCTTACCGGGACGGCTAATGAGCAGTTCTTC	CATSVLTGTANEQFF
TRBV2	NA	NA	TRBJ2-3	TGTGCCAGCAGTGATAATGGAGATACGCAGTATTTT	CASSDNGDTQYF
TRBV2	NA	few	TRBJ2-2	TGTGCCAGCAGTGTGACAATGATGGCCGGGGAGCTGTTTTTT	CASSVTMMAGELFF
TRBV18	NA	NA	TRBJ2-7	TGTGCCAGCTCACCACTTAGCTCCTACGAGCAGTACTTC	CASSPLSSYEQYF
TRBV7-8	NA	few	TRBJ2-3	TGTGCCAGCAGCTTATCAGGGGCGGATACGCAGTATTTT	CASSLSGADTQYF
TRBV14	NA	NA	TRBJ2-7	TGTGCCAGCAGCCCCTTGAGGGGGGGTCTCTCCTACGAGCAGTACTTC	CASSPLRGGLSYEQYF
TRBV15	TRBD1	NA	TRBJ2-7	TGTGCCACCAGCAGAGACGGACAGGGCCCCTACGAGCAGTACTTC	CATSRDGQGPYEQYF
TRBV28	NA	NA	TRBJ2-3	TGTGCCAGCAGTTTATCCGATACGCAGTATTTT	CASSLSDTQYF
TRBV19	NA	once	TRBJ2-7	TGTGCCAGTAGTACGACTGTAACGCCCATCGAGCAGTACTTC	CASSTTVTPIEQYF
TRBV10-2	TRBD2	NA	TRBJ2-1	TGCGCCAGCAGTGTTGCTAGCGGGAGCAATGAGCAGTTCTTC	CASSVASGSNEQFF
TRBV7-9	NA	NA	TRBJ2-7	TGTGCCAGCAGCTTAGACCTAACCCCCTACGAGCAGTACTTC	CASSLDLTPYEQYF
TRBV5-1	NA	few	TRBJ2-5	TGCGCCAGCAGCTTTTTTTCGGTAGAGACCCAGTACTTC	CASSFFSVETQYF
TRBV15	NA	few	TRBJ2-1	TGTGCCACCAGCAGAGAGACGTCGTTTCTGTTCTTC	CATSRETSFLFF
TRBV30	NA	NA	TRBJ2-7	TGTGCCTGGAGTGGGCGGGACAGCTACGAGCAGTACTTC	CAWSGRDSYEQYF
TRBV25-1	TRBD2	NA	TRBJ2-1	TGTGCCAGCAGGCCGGGACTAGACTACAATGAGCAGTTCTTC	CASRPGLDYNEQFF
TRBV28	TRBD2	NA	TRBJ2-1	TGTGCCAGCAGTTTCGGCGCGGGAGAGACCAATGAGCAGTTCTTC	CASSFGAGETNEQFF
TRBV7-2	NA	NA	TRBJ2-2	TGTGCCAGCAGCTTAAGCCAAGGCGGGGAGCTGTTTTTT	CASSLSQGGELFF
TRBV30	TRBD1	once	TRBJ2-2	TGTGCCTGGGCCGAGACAGGGACCGGGGAGCTGTTTTTT	CAWAETGTGELFF
TRBV5-1	NA	few	TRBJ1-6	TGCGCCAGCACGACGGGGCAGGGAATAAATAATTCACCCCTCCACTTT	CASTTGQGINNSPLHF
TRBV5-1	TRBD2	NA	TRBJ2-2	TGCGCCAGCAGCTTGGGGACTAGCGGGAGGGCCTTCGGGGAGCTGTTTTTT	CASSLGTSGRAFGELFF
TRBV5-4	NA	NA	TRBJ1-1	TGTGCCAGCAGCTGGGCGGGTCGGTTGAACACTGAAGCTTTCTTT	CASSWAGRLNTEAFF
TRBV29-1	NA	NA	TRBJ2-1	TGCAGCGTTGAATTTAGTAGCAATGAGCAGTTCTTC	CSVEFSSNEQFF
TRBV5-5	NA	few	TRBJ2-3	TGTGCCAGCAGGGGCACAGATACGCAGTATTTT	CASRGTDTQYF
TRBV11-2	TRBD2	NA	TRBJ2-5	TGTGCCAGCAGCTTAGTGGGACTAGCAACAGAGACCCAGTACTTC	CASSLVGLATETQYF